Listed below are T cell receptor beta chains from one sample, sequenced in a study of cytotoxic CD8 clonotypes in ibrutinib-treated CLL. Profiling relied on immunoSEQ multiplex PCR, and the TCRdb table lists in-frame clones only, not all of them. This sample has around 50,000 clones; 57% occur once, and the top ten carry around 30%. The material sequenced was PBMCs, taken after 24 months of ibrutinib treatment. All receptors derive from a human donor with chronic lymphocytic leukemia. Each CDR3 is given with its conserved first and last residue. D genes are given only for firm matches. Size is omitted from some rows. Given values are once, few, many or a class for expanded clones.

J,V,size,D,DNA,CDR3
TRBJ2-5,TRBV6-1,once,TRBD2,TGTGCCAGCAGTGTACTAGCGGGGGTCAAAACGGAGACCCAGTACTTC,CASSVLAGVKTETQYF
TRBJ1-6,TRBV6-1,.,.,TGTGCCAGCGTATGGGAAATTAATTCACCCCTCCACTTT,CASVWEINSPLHF
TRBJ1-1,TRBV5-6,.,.,TGTGCCAGCAGCTTGTGGACAACCTACGAAGCTTTCTTT,CASSLWTTYEAFF
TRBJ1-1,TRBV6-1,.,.,TGTGCCAGCATCCCCTGGGGCAGGGAGGCGGCTTTCTTT,CASIPWGREAAFF
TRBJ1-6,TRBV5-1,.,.,TGCGCCAGCAGCTTGGATCCGGGGGGTTCACCCCTCCACTTT,CASSLDPGGSPLHF
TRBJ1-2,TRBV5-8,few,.,TGTGCCAGCAGCTTGCAGGGCATCGATGGCTACACCTTC,CASSLQGIDGYTF
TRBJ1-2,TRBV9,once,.,TGTGCCAGCAGCGTAGGGCCGGGGGGAGGCTATGGCTACACCTTC,CASSVGPGGGYGYTF
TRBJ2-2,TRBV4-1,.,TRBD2,TGCGCCAGCAGCCAATCTGGGGCGGGGGTGGCCGGGGAGCTGTTTTTT,CASSQSGAGVAGELFF
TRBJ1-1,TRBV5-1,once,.,TGCGCCAGCAGCTTGGGGACCTCTGACGCGAACACTGAAGCTTTCTTT,CASSLGTSDANTEAFF
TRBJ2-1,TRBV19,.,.,TGTGCCATCAGTGGGAAGGGCGGTCTTAACAATGAGCAGTTCTTC,CAISGKGGLNNEQFF
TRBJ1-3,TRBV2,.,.,TGTGCCAGCAGTCCAGAGACAGGCCGATCTGGAAACACCATATATTTT,CASSPETGRSGNTIYF